This TCR beta chain was sequenced in a study of T cell changes during pregnancy in multiple sclerosis (dated by TCRdb to between 2019 and 2020). About the study as a whole: The study examined how the T cell repertoire changed over the course of pregnancy in women with multiple sclerosis.

This clone was seen a handful of times. No cognate antigen has been identified for it. Base-call qualities are not available, and no considerably larger clone is one nucleotide away. The library was generated by the immunoSEQ multiplex PCR assay. What TCRdb holds here is the immuneACCESS table cut down to in-frame rearrangements. Part of the clones is not present; checked against another copy, under half of the missing clones reflect an unresolved V gene, and the others are unexplained. Recorded for this sample are roughly 100,000 clones; 85% to 95% of them occurred a single time. The ten largest clones represent roughly 0.88% of the sample. Trimming removed 2 bases from V and 3 bases from J, leaving 16 bases between the germline ends. Including the terminal cysteine and phenylalanine, the CDR3 comprises 16 residues. Only the CDR3 DNA stays, 48 bases, in frame from base 1. From the germline V gene, CDR1 is WSHSY and CDR2 is SAAADI.

The receptor chain draws on TRBV10-2 and TRBJ1-2, with a tentative D gene TRBD1 over 5 matching bases. The input for sequencing was peripheral blood, taken after pregnancy. This TCR was recovered from a female donor with multiple sclerosis, enrolled in a pregnancy study. The nucleotide sequence reads TGCGCCAGCAGTGAGACGACCAGGGCCCTCTACTATGGCTACACCTTC. Its protein reads: CASSETTRALYYGYTF.